Shown below are 27 T cell receptor beta chains from a single sample sequenced in a study of blood T cell repertoires in COVID-19. Profiling relied on immunoSEQ multiplex PCR, and the TCRdb table lists in-frame clones only, not all of them. The sample comprises about 250,000 clones, 80% to 90% of which are singletons, and about 4% rests with the top ten. The sample was peripheral blood. These receptors all come from a man aged 50 to 59 with acute or convalescent COVID-19.

The chain has TRBV7-9 and TRBJ1-2; 8 bases are a match to TRBD1. The CDR3 has 17 amino acids. Per germline, CDR1 SEHNR and CDR2 FQNEAQ (reference sequence). Losses at the gene ends were 2 bases for V and 4 bases for J; bases not matched to a gene: 12. The CDR3 here is CASSLTGQGGRGYGYTF. For the CDR3, the DNA is TGTGCCAGCAGCTTAACAGGACAGGGAGGTCGAGGCTATGGCTACACCTTC.

The chain employs TRBV30 and TRBJ1-6, with D possibly TRBD1 on 6 matching bases. Germline CDR1 and CDR2: GTSNPN and SVGIG (reference sequence). V lost 7 bases, J lost 7 bases, and 14 bases lay in between. The CDR3 is 13 amino acids. The DNA for the CDR3 is TGTGCCTACTCCGGGGGGCCGAATTCACCCCTCCACTTT. It specifies CAYSGGPNSPLHF.

This rearrangement joins TRBV18 to TRBJ2-7, with 8 bases fitting TRBD1. The CDR3 runs 15 residues. After removal of 3 bases from V and 0 bases from J, the junction contained 4 bases not matched to a gene. Per the germline V gene, CDR1 is KGHSH and CDR2 is LQKENI. This CDR3 reads CASSPQGALSYEQYF. CDR3 bases: TGTGCCAGCTCACCCCAGGGGGCCCTCTCCTACGAGCAGTACTTC.

The rearrangement uses TRBV14 and TRBJ1-2, with no clear D. The CDR3 spans 14 residues. Germline V gene data show CDR1 as SGHDN and CDR2 as FVKESK. Trimming took off 1 base at V and 5 bases at J, with 11 bases between the two ends. The CDR3 DNA reads TGTGCCAGCAGCCAAGGTGGCGGAACGTATGGCTACACCTTC. Protein sequence: CASSQGGGTYGYTF.

J is TRBJ2-7 and V is TRBV4-1, with 10 bases lining up with TRBD1. This CDR3 has 14 amino acids. The junction had 5 bases not matched to a gene; V was cut back by 7 bases and J by 2 bases. Germline CDR1 reads MGHRA; CDR2 reads YSYEKL. CDR3 in DNA: TGCGCCAGCACCCCCGGGACAGGGGCCTACGAGCAGTACTTC. Protein product: CASTPGTGAYEQYF.

Remarks on this clone: The same CDR3 also results from other DNA sequences found in this sample. The chain combines TRBV7-9 with TRBJ2-7; D ambiguous. Germline V CDR1 and CDR2: SEHNR, FQNEAQ (reference sequence). The CDR3 consists of 13 residues. Trimming stripped 5 bases from V and 4 bases from J, with 12 bases between. DNA of the CDR3: TGTGCCAGCAGCCCTCTTTCCCCGTACGAGCAGTACTTC. It specifies CASSPLSPYEQYF.

In its sample, this clone was seen a few times. The chain employs TRBV6-6 and TRBJ1-6; D perhaps matches TRBD1 (6 bases). This CDR3 comprises 13 residues. Trimming cost V 11 bases and J 7 bases, with 15 bases left between them. Per germline, CDR1 MNHNY and CDR2 SVGAGI (reference sequence). This CDR3 is CAVRRTENSPLHF. CDR3 coding DNA: TGTGCCGTGCGCCGGACAGAAAATTCACCCCTCCACTTT.

The rearrangement joins TRBV19 to TRBJ2-1; maybe TRBD2 (6 bases). CDR1 is LNHDA, CDR2 SQIVND, per germline (reference sequence). CDR3 length: 14 residues. The germline V and J ends were trimmed by 6 bases and 0 bases, with 9 bases remaining between them. The CDR3 region is CASSGLSSYNEQFF. The CDR3 coding sequence is TGTGCCAGTAGCGGACTAAGCTCCTACAATGAGCAGTTCTTC.

The rearrangement joins TRBV7-3 to TRBJ1-4; D may be TRBD1 (6 bases). The CDR3 spans 15 residues. Trimming took 5 bases from V and 4 from J, leaving 14 bases between them. Germline-derived CDR1 and CDR2 are SGHTA and FQGTGA. CDR3 loop: CASSPTGGRNEKLFF. CDR3 sequence (DNA): TGTGCCAGCAGCCCCACGGGGGGGCGTAATGAAAAACTGTTTTTT.

This rearrangement joins TRBV19 to TRBJ2-7, with D perhaps TRBD2 (5 bases). This CDR3 is built from 13 residues. Trimming shortened V by 3 bases and J by 2 bases, and 8 bases separated the two germline ends. Germline-derived CDR1 and CDR2 are LNHDA and SQIVND (reference sequence). The CDR3 protein is CASSIGMTYEQYF. In nucleotides, the CDR3 is TGTGCCAGTAGTATCGGGATGACCTACGAGCAGTACTTC.

The rearrangement links TRBV18 to TRBJ2-3, with D maybe TRBD2 (5 bases). Trimming removed 5 bases at V and 0 bases at J, with 6 bases between. Per germline, CDR1 KGHSH and CDR2 LQKENI. The CDR3 totals 13 residues. The CDR3 coding sequence is TGTGCCAGCTCAGGAGGTAGCACAGATACGCAGTATTTT. Its protein is CASSGGSTDTQYF.

The V and J genes are TRBV20-1 and TRBJ1-2; D is unclear. Germline V gives CDR1 DFQATT, CDR2 SNEGSKA (reference sequence). This CDR3 comprises 11 residues. V dropped 3 bases and J dropped 8 bases, with 10 bases sitting between them. CDR3 coding DNA: TGCAGTGCTAGTACTTTGCGGGGCTACACCTTC. It is translated as CSASTLRGYTF.

J is TRBJ2-1 and V is TRBV5-1; the match to TRBD2 covers 11 bases. The ends lost 0 bases at V and 8 bases at J; junction bases unmatched: 4. The V gene's germline CDR1 is SGHRS and CDR2 YFSETQ. The CDR3 runs 15 residues. The chain's CDR3 is CASSLEGLAGHEQFF. The DNA of the CDR3 is TGCGCCAGCAGCTTGGAAGGACTAGCGGGCCATGAGCAGTTCTTC.

V gene TRBV3-1 (or the pseudogene TRBV3-2) combines with J gene TRBJ2-7; 7 bases align to TRBD2. The CDR3 spans 16 residues. After removal of 0 bases from V and 0 bases from J, the junction contained 5 bases not matched to a gene. CDR1 LGHDT and CDR2 YNNKEL come from the germline V gene (reference sequence). DNA of the CDR3: TGTGCCAGCAGCCAAGATCTCGGCGGGAGCTCCTACGAGCAGTACTTC. This encodes CASSQDLGGSSYEQYF.

The chain has TRBV10-3 and TRBJ2-7, with TRBD2 identical over 7 bases. In germline, CDR1 is ENHRY, CDR2 SYGVKD. Trimming removed 11 bases from V and 4 bases from J; junction bases left unmatched: 11. CDR3 length equals 13 residues. The CDR3 DNA is TGTGCCGTAGCTAGCGGCCAGGTGTACGAGCAGTACTTC. It encodes CAVASGQVYEQYF.

V usage is TRBV11-1 and J usage is TRBJ2-5; no clear D gene. This CDR3 is 14 amino acids long. V shed 1 base and J shed 6 bases, with 12 bases lying between them. From germline, CDR1 is SGHAT and CDR2 FQDESV (reference sequence). The CDR3: CASSLVDSTKTQYF. CDR3 DNA: TGTGCCAGCAGCTTAGTTGATAGCACGAAGACCCAGTACTTC.

The rearrangement uses TRBV18 and TRBJ2-5; D call uncertain. The CDR3 runs to 13 residues. V dropped 2 bases and J dropped 5 bases, with 9 bases sitting between them. Germline CDR1 is KGHSH and CDR2 is LQKENI. The CDR3: CASSPSRLETQYF. DNA for the CDR3: TGTGCCAGCTCACCATCTAGGCTGGAGACCCAGTACTTC.

V is TRBV11-2 and J is TRBJ2-7; 7 bases line up with TRBD1. V lost 3 bases and J lost 2; bases outside the gene matches: 4. The CDR3 contains 14 residues. Germline assignment: CDR1 SGHAT and CDR2 FQNNGV. DNA of the CDR3: TGTGCCAGCAGCTTTGGGACAGTCCCCTACGAGCAGTACTTC. Its protein is CASSFGTVPYEQYF.

This chain connects TRBV7-9 to TRBJ1-2, with D maybe TRBD1 (5 bases). V shed 5 bases and J shed 4 bases, with 17 bases lying between them. The CDR3 has 15 amino acids. Germline CDR1 is SEHNR and CDR2 is FQNEAQ (reference sequence). DNA for the CDR3: TGTGCCAGCAGCCCGTCGGGGGGGACGGTCTATGGCTACACCTTC. This gives the protein CASSPSGGTVYGYTF.

J is TRBJ1-4 and V is TRBV15, with D uncertain. The V end lost 3 bases, the J end lost 3 bases, and 5 bases lay between the germline ends. The CDR3 spans 13 residues. Per the germline V gene, CDR1 is LNHNV and CDR2 is YYDKDF (reference sequence). The DNA of the CDR3 is TGTGCCACCAGCAGTGGAGCTAATGAAAAACTGTTTTTT. Protein sequence: CATSSGANEKLFF.

CDR3 amino acids: CASSATVDEQYF. The CDR3 DNA reads TGTGCCAGCAGCGCGACAGTAGACGAGCAGTACTTC. The rearrangement uses TRBV9 and TRBJ2-7, with a possible D match to TRBD1 (5 bases). Germline V gene data show CDR1 as SGDLS and CDR2 as YYNGEE. Trimming took 3 bases from V and 5 from J, leaving 9 bases between them. CDR3 length: 12 residues.

This clone was found once. This chain connects TRBV10-3 to TRBJ2-1; D not resolved. Deletions cut 3 bases from V and 9 bases from J, with 15 bases between. The CDR3 has 14 amino acids. Germline-derived CDR1 and CDR2 are ENHRY and SYGVKD. CDR3 nucleotide sequence: TGTGCCATCAGTGACAATCTCAAATATAGTGAGCAGTTCTTC. Encoded protein: CAISDNLKYSEQFF.

The CDR3 region has the DNA TGTGCCAGCAGCTGGCTTAGAGGGAGTGGCCATGAGCAGTTCTTC. This codes for CASSWLRGSGHEQFF. The chain couples TRBV5-5 to TRBJ2-1; perhaps TRBD2 as D (5 bases). This CDR3 is built from 15 residues. CDR1 and CDR2 (germline): SGHKS, YYEKEE (reference sequence). V gave up 3 bases and J gave up 8 bases, with 18 bases separating them.

The chain is built from TRBV3-1 (or the pseudogene TRBV3-2) and TRBJ1-3; 7 nucleotides match TRBD1. J was trimmed by 0 bases and V by 4 bases; bases with no gene match: 0. Germline V CDR1 and CDR2: LGHDT, YNNKEL (reference sequence). The CDR3 extends over 14 amino acids. The CDR3 coding sequence is TGTGCCAGCAGCCGACAGGGCTCTGGAAACACCATATATTTT. Amino acids: CASSRQGSGNTIYF.

The chain links TRBV4-2 to TRBJ1-4; no definite D call. The length of the CDR3 is 14 residues. CDR1 and CDR2 (germline): LGHNA, YNFKEQ. V was shortened by 1 base and J by 0 bases, with 3 bases between the two germline ends. CDR3 nucleotide sequence: TGTGCCAGCAGCCAAGCCGCAACTAATGAAAAACTGTTTTTT. Amino acid sequence: CASSQAATNEKLFF.

This clone was picked up one time. In DNA form, the CDR3 reads TGTGCCAGCAGCGCTAGCCCGGACGGGCGGGATGGCTACACCTTC. Protein: CASSASPDGRDGYTF. The genes are TRBV13 and TRBJ1-2, with no clear D. In germline, CDR1 is PRHDT, CDR2 FYEKMQ (reference sequence). V lost 5 bases and J lost 6, with 19 bases in between. The CDR3 runs to 15 residues.

This chain uses TRBV5-1 with TRBJ2-7; 9 bases align to TRBD1. Trimming removed 3 bases from V and 5 bases from J; junction bases left unmatched: 6. CDR1 SGHRS and CDR2 YFSETQ come from the germline V gene. The CDR3 spans 14 residues. The CDR3 DNA sequence: TGCGCCAGCAGCTCCGGGACAGGGAAGGACGAGCAGTACTTC. Protein: CASSSGTGKDEQYF.